This T cell receptor (beta chain) was captured by sequencing in a study of blood T cells in healthy people across ages. Caucasian, healthy and from Russia, the donors were aged between roughly 6 and 95. Isolation recovered at least 6 million PBMCs from every sample. This CDR3 region has 17 residues. The V end was cut by 2 bases, the J end by 3 bases, with 18 bases between. Per germline, CDR1 MNHEY and CDR2 SVGEGT. This clonotype was counted between two and nine times. For the second PCR, which ran for about 7 to 11 cycles, a sample-barcoded 5' primer and a J-beta primer mix were used. Each of the cDNA molecules was tagged by a template-switch adaptor with 12 random nucleotides. All samples yielded 3 million or more CDR3-containing paired-end reads. Each CDR3 protein gets one entry after TCRdb re-called the 5' RACE reads with MiXCR. The sample holds 1.5 million to 2 million distinct CDR3 sequences, about 50% seen once.

The chain couples TRBV6-2 or TRBV6-3 to TRBJ2-3; either TRBD1 or TRBD2 may supply D (7 bases each). The origin of this receptor is a woman aged 40 to 50 in good health. What was sequenced was blood. This CDR3 reads CASSYGGDRRGTDTQYF. CDR3 nucleotides: TGTGCCAGCAGTTACGGGGGGGACAGAAGAGGGACAGATACGCAGTATTTT.